These 15 T cell receptor beta chains were all obtained from the same sample, sequenced in a study of blood T cell repertoires in COVID-19. Some clones are missing from TCRdb's copy, which holds only in-frame ones; the method was immunoSEQ multiplex PCR. The sample consists of some 50,000 clones, about 83% of them appearing once. The sample was peripheral blood. These receptors originate from a woman aged 55-69 years with acute or convalescent COVID-19.

The chain carries TRBV9 and TRBJ1-3, with 8 bases matching TRBD1. CDR3 size: 18 residues. Trimming removed 1 base from V and 1 base from J; junction bases left unmatched: 10. CDR1 and CDR2 from the germline V gene are SGDLS and YYNGEE. As DNA, the CDR3 is TGTGCCAGCAGCGTAATCCCAGGGGGCGAAATGTCTGGAAACACCATATATTTT. Residues: CASSVIPGGEMSGNTIYF.

The chain links TRBV19 to TRBJ1-1; no clear D gene. This CDR3 is built from 13 residues. Germline lookup yields CDR1 LNHDA and CDR2 SQIVND (reference sequence). V lost 6 bases to trimming and J lost 1 base, with 9 bases between them. The CDR3 DNA sequence: TGTGCCAGTAGAAACAGCCAGAACACTGAAGCTTTCTTT. Amino acid sequence: CASRNSQNTEAFF.

The V and J genes are TRBV5-1 and TRBJ1-3; 7 bases map to TRBD1. The V gene's germline CDR1 is SGHRS and CDR2 YFSETQ. The J segment lost 7 bases and the V segment lost 1 base, leaving 20 bases of the junction unmatched. CDR3 length equals 19 residues. The CDR3 DNA sequence: TGCGCCAGCAGCTTGAGTTCGATGGCCGACAGGGCCGGATTCAACACCATATATTTT. Translation: CASSLSSMADRAGFNTIYF.

This chain links TRBV7-8 with TRBJ1-1; no clear D. This CDR3 region has 13 residues. Germline values: CDR1 SGHVS, CDR2 FQNEAQ. The germline V and J ends were trimmed by 1 base and 11 bases, with 14 bases remaining between them. The DNA for the CDR3 is TGTGCCAGCAGCTTAGACGGCAGTTCTAGGGCTTTCTTT. This translates into CASSLDGSSRAFF.

This rearrangement joins TRBV11-3 to TRBJ2-5; possible D gene TRBD2, 6 bases. Trimming took 4 bases from V and 2 from J, leaving 11 bases between them. The germline CDR1 and CDR2 sequences are SGHNT and YENEEA. The CDR3 is 14 amino acids. CDR3 nucleotides: TGTGCCAGCAGCTATGGAGGGCCTCAAGAGACCCAGTACTTC. Protein sequence: CASSYGGPQETQYF.

The chain links TRBV3-1 (or the pseudogene TRBV3-2) to TRBJ1-6; D is possibly TRBD1 (6 bases). The CDR3 contains 16 residues. Trimming pared 5 bases from V and 2 bases from J, leaving 13 bases between. Germline V lookup: CDR1 LGHDT, CDR2 YNNKEL (reference sequence). CDR3 amino acids: CASSDKDRTYNSPLHF. The DNA of the CDR3 is TGTGCCAGCAGCGATAAAGACAGGACCTATAATTCACCCCTCCACTTT.

This chain links TRBV18 with TRBJ2-6, with 9 positions matching TRBD2. The CDR3 runs 17 residues. The V gene end was trimmed by 4 bases and the J gene end by 2 bases; junction bases not matched to a gene: 6. CDR1 is KGHSH and CDR2 is LQKENI in the germline V gene. The CDR3 DNA follows: TGTGCCAGCTCACGGAACGGCGGGAGGGCTGGGGCCAACGTCCTGACTTTC. Its protein is CASSRNGGRAGANVLTF.

The CDR3 DNA reads as TGTGCCAGCAGGCTCAGGGACAGGGGGAATTCACCCCTCCACTTT. Encoded protein: CASRLRDRGNSPLHF. This sequence joins TRBV2 and TRBJ1-6; 11 nucleotides match TRBD1. The V and J ends lost 6 bases and 7 bases, in that order; junction bases with no gene match: 5. Germline V lookup: CDR1 SNHLY, CDR2 FYNNEI. The CDR3 has 15 amino acids.

This rearrangement joins TRBV29-1 to TRBJ1-2, with D uncertain. Germline loops: CDR1 SQVTM, CDR2 ANQGSEA. V was pared by 5 bases and J by 3 bases, with 10 bases between. This CDR3 spans 12 amino acids. The CDR3 nucleotides are TGCAGCGTTTCACTACCAGACTATGGCTACACCTTC. It yields the protein CSVSLPDYGYTF. The full variable domain, in which reference TRBV29-1 and TRBJ1-2 provide the parts outside the CDR3, is SAVISQKPSRDICQRGTSLTIQCQVDSQVTMMFWYRQQPGQSLTLIATANQGSEATYESGFVIDKFPISRPNLTFSTLTVSNMSPEDSSIYLCSVSLPDYGYTFGSGTRLTVV.

The rearrangement uses TRBV9 and TRBJ2-3, with TRBD2 identical over 7 bases. Trimming took 0 bases from V and 5 from J; bases not matched to a gene: 6. Germline lookup yields CDR1 SGDLS and CDR2 YYNGEE. The length of the CDR3 is 15 residues. This chain's CDR3 is CASSVDSGSGDTQYF. The CDR3 DNA is TGTGCCAGCAGCGTAGATAGCGGGTCGGGAGATACGCAGTATTTT.

This chain joins TRBV6-5 and TRBJ2-7; 7 bases line up with TRBD1. Trimming took 7 bases from V and 0 from J; bases not matched to a gene: 6. This CDR3 has 14 residues. The germline V gene has CDR1 MNHEY and CDR2 SVGAGI. CDR3 DNA sequence: TGTGCCAGCAAGGAGGCAGGGGGCTCCTACGAGCAGTACTTC. Its translation: CASKEAGGSYEQYF.

The rearrangement links TRBV5-1 to TRBJ2-1, with 8 positions matching TRBD2. The J segment lost 6 bases and the V segment lost 2 bases, leaving 10 bases of the junction unmatched. Germline V gives CDR1 SGHRS, CDR2 YFSETQ. CDR3 length: 16 amino acids. The CDR3 coding sequence is TGCGCCAGCAGCTTTAACCCGGGACTAGTAAGCAATGAGCAGTTCTTC. This translates into CASSFNPGLVSNEQFF.

This rearrangement joins TRBV30 to TRBJ1-1; no definite D call. The CDR3 runs to 15 residues. Germline assignment: CDR1 GTSNPN and CDR2 SVGIG (reference sequence). Trimming stripped 5 bases from V and 1 base from J, with 17 bases between. This chain's CDR3 is CAWSTQTVRNTEAFF. CDR3 DNA: TGTGCCTGGTCCACCCAAACAGTGAGGAACACTGAAGCTTTCTTT.

V gene TRBV18 combines with J gene TRBJ2-1; a weak D match, TRBD1 (5 bases). This CDR3 is 15 amino acids long. V was clipped by 6 bases and J by 2 bases, with 14 bases between them. From germline, CDR1 is KGHSH and CDR2 LQKENI. CDR3 protein: CASSPKHRPYNEQFF. The CDR3 DNA sequence: TGTGCCAGCTCGCCGAAGCACAGGCCCTACAATGAGCAGTTCTTC. The full variable domain, completed using reference TRBV18 and TRBJ2-1, is NAGVMQNPRHLVRRRGQEARLRCSPMKGHSHVYWYRQLPEEGLKFMVYLQKENIIDESGMPKERFSAEFPKEGPSILRIQQVVRGDSAAYFCASSPKHRPYNEQFFGPGTRLTVL.

The chain couples TRBV7-2 to TRBJ2-5, with 10 nucleotides matching TRBD2. CDR1 and CDR2 (germline): SGHTA, FQGNSA. J lost 4 bases, V lost 5 bases, and 16 bases had no gene match. The CDR3 consists of 18 residues. The CDR3 region has the DNA TGTGCCAGCAGCGGTGTAGTGGCTAGCGGGGGATCTCGAGAGACCCAGTACTTC. Protein sequence: CASSGVVASGGSRETQYF.